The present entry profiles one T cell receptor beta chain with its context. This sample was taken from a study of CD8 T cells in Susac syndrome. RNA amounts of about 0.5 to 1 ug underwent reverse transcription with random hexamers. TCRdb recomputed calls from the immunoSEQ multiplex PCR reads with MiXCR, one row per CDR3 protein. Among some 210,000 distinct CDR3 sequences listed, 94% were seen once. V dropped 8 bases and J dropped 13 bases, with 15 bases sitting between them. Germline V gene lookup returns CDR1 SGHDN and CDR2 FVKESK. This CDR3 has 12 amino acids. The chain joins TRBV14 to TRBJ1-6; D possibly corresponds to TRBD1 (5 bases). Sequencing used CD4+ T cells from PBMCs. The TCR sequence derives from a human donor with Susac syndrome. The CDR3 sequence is CASSSSGGPLHF. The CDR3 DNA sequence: TGTGCCAGCTCCTCAAGTGGGGGTCCCCTCCACTTT.